This T cell receptor beta chain was profiled in a study of blood T cell repertoires in COVID-19. The overall study: COVID-19 samples collected from the United States, Italy and Spain covered acute and convalescent phases. PBMCs, B-cell-depleted T cells, or T cells were the source of the cDNA or gDNA that made up the material.

The participants were between roughly 18 and 100 years old and came from some 23 US areas. Participant-reported clinical history was the basis for cohort assignment. Germline values: CDR1 LNHDA, CDR2 SQIVND (reference sequence). The CDR3 loop spans 14 amino acids. V lost 7 bases, J lost 10 bases, and 11 bases stayed unmatched. Sequencing used immunoSEQ multiplex PCR; TCRdb keeps in-frame clones, though not all of them. The table lists over 150,000 clones, roughly 83% of them singletons, with roughly 3.2% in the top ten. Sequenced sample: PBMCs or T cells enriched from blood (not recorded which). This receptor was taken from a woman in her 30s who had recovered from COVID-19. The J gene is TRBJ1-4, the V gene TRBV19, with TRBD1 matching over 8 bases. In DNA form, the CDR3 reads TGTGCCAGTAACGTAGGACAGGGCCTTGGAAAACTGTTTTTT. Protein: CASNVGQGLGKLFF. Supplemented by reference TRBV19 and TRBJ1-4, the full variable domain reads DGGITQSPKYLFRKEGQNVTLSCEQNLNHDAMYWYRQDPGQGLRLIYYSQIVNDFQKGDIAEGYSVSREKKESFPLTVTSAQKNPTAFYLCASNVGQGLGKLFFGSGTQLSVL.